This T cell receptor beta chain was captured in a study of tumor-infiltrating lymphocytes in primary liver carcinoma (dated by TCRdb to 2017 to 2019). A note on the overall study: Hepatocellular carcinoma (four) or combined HCC and intrahepatic cholangiocarcinoma (one) was present in the five patients, who were three men and two women aged 30 to 69 years. TCRbeta repertoire sequencing covered 35 specimens from 5 patients: around 25 tumor regions, 5 adjacent noncancerous liver tissues and 5 peripheral blood samples. Reproducibility between technical replicate repertoires was high, with correlation coefficients above 0.98 and mean shared-clone rates roughly 0.87. Each sample produced roughly 3.65 to 7.13 million productive TCRbeta reads, and read depth showed no significant difference between tissue types. The five patients had tumors staged T1-T3 N0M0, with maximum diameters ranging from about 4 to 10 cm. For each liver tumor, the study sampled five regions along with adjacent normal tissue and blood, and applied TCRbeta repertoire sequencing, expression microarrays and whole-exome sequencing.

Without any cell sorting, total RNA and DNA were co-extracted from about 21-30 mg of bulk tissue using the AllPrep DNA/RNA mini kit. Between late 2015 and early 2016, about 5 patients in China with histopathologically diagnosed primary liver carcinoma had surgical resection. At the time of sampling, the patients had chronic HBV infection and had not received any treatment. Pieces of fresh tumor and adjacent tissue were cut in half, with one half kept in RNAlater at -80 degrees C and the other half sent for histology. Summary of the overall study and its limitations: Because sequencing covered only the TCR beta chain and unpaired alpha chains were not captured, true repertoire diversity is likely underestimated. Comparison of CD4+ and CD8+ T cell repertoires was precluded by the use of bulk unsorted samples. A significantly larger repertoire fraction was made up by the top 250 clones in tumors than in blood (p = 0.039). Repertoire overlap was higher between tumor regions (mean around 36%) than tumor-adjacent (around 17%) or tumor-blood (14%) pairs, consistent with antigen-driven expansion. With just a handful of patients in the study, the authors point out that the findings should be validated in a larger study.

Points on this clonotype: The antigen it recognizes is unknown. Per-nucleotide qualities are absent, and no much larger clonotype sits a single base away.

A constant-region primer and ProtoScript II reverse transcriptase were used to reverse-transcribe TCRbeta-specific cDNA from 500 ng total RNA. TCRbeta libraries were built with three nested multiplex PCR rounds, a slightly modified ARM-PCR procedure. Each of the first two PCR rounds ran for 10 cycles and used multiplex TRBV1-TRBV30 forward primers together with a Cbeta reverse primer. Sample barcodes and Illumina adapters were added in a final 25-cycle PCR using Deep VentR polymerase. Before sequencing, amplicons between 200 and 500 bp were purified from gel using a QIAquick gel extraction kit. TCRbeta amplicons were sequenced on an Illumina HiSeq 2500 with 250-bp paired-end reads. Under the source paper's analysis protocol: Quality trimming of reads was performed with Trimmomatic v0.33, and paired reads were merged with FLASH v1.2.11 so that full CDR3 sequences could be recovered. V, D and J germline segments were assigned to the rearranged TCRbeta sequences by MiGEC v1.2.1b. VDJtools v1.0.0 computed clonotype statistics and Shannon-Wiener diversity indices. Except for diversity analysis, only the 250 most abundant clonotypes of each sample were used in subsequent analyses to reduce sampling bias. TCRdb's own reprocessing of the public reads used fastp at Q25 and MiXCR and kept productive beta chains. Each entry merges the rows of one CDR3 protein and shows their most common DNA and genes. What appears here as the V and J calls and clone size reflects TCRdb's work, not the paper's. A total of about 120,000 distinct CDR3 sequences appear in this sample, around 70% of them only once. The top ten constitute about 8% of the sample.

V and J are truncated by 5 bases and 7 bases respectively, leaving an intervening sequence of 27 bases. Via the germline V gene, CDR1 is SQVTM and CDR2 ANQGSEA. Its CDR3 holds 17 amino acids, cysteine through phenylalanine. Only the CDR3 portion is preserved as DNA: 51 bases, with reading frame beginning at the first base. The receptor was derived from an older woman with primary liver carcinoma and hepatitis B virus infection. What was sequenced was tumor-adjacent normal liver tissue. The rearranged chain carries TRBV29-1 and TRBJ2-1; a tentative D call is TRBD2 (5 bases match). The nucleotide sequence is TGCAGCGTTTCGGGCGGACGACTAACGGGAACAAAGAATGAGCAGTTCTTC. Translated, this is CSVSGGRLTGTKNEQFF.